What follows are 24 T cell receptor beta chains derived from one specimen sequenced in a study of T-cell memory formation after mild COVID-19 (dated by TCRdb to the early 2020s). Library generation was performed with 5' RACE. Instrument used: Illumina NovaSeq 6000. Through fastp at Q25 and MiXCR, TCRdb rebuilt clones from the public reads, retaining in-frame beta chains. Each record represents a unique CDR3 protein, reported with the most common genes and DNA among its rows. A total of 350,000 to 450,000 distinct CDR3 sequences appear in this sample, approximately 20% of them only once. Approximately 8.1% of the sample rests with the top ten. Sequenced material: PBMCs or a T cell subset sorted from them (not recorded which). These receptors were taken from an adult woman who had mild COVID-19 (a few samples of this study predate the infection). The sample titles of this study are shuffled in the database, so cell type and time point are left out; the donor was told from shared clones.

This clonotype was seen more than once but under ten times. The rearrangement uses TRBV4-2 and TRBJ1-5, with D maybe TRBD1 (6 bases). The germline V and J ends were trimmed by 4 bases and 7 bases, with 11 bases remaining between them. The CDR3 has 13 amino acids. Per the germline V gene, CDR1 is LGHNA and CDR2 is YNFKEQ. The DNA for the CDR3 is TGTGCCAGCAGCCGGGGGGCTGGGCAGCCCCAGCATTTT. This gives the protein CASSRGAGQPQHF.

The chain's CDR3 is CASSLGVGLGLQETQYF. CDR3 nucleotides: TGTGCCAGCAGTTTGGGAGTGGGTTTGGGGTTACAAGAGACCCAGTACTTC. The chain is built from TRBV12-3 or TRBV12-4 and TRBJ2-5; weak D call: TRBD2 (5 bases). The CDR3 covers 17 residues. V lost 3 bases and J 2 bases, leaving 19 bases between the germline ends.

In this sample, this clonotype turned up a few times. This sequence joins TRBV5-6 and TRBJ2-3, with 15 bases that match TRBD2. After removal of 4 bases from V and 3 bases from J, the junction contained 3 bases not matched to a gene. Germline lookup yields CDR1 SGHDT and CDR2 YYEEEE. The CDR3 spans 16 residues. The CDR3, as DNA: TGTGCCAGCAGCAAGGGGACTAGCGGGAGGACAGATACGCAGTATTTT. It yields the protein CASSKGTSGRTDTQYF.

The V call is TRBV20-1, the J call TRBJ1-1, with D maybe TRBD1 (5 bases). The CDR3 loop spans 11 amino acids. The germline V and J ends were trimmed by 6 bases and 1 base, with 6 bases remaining between them. Germline V gene sequence: CDR1 DFQATT, CDR2 SNEGSKA (reference sequence). CDR3 in DNA: TGCAGTGCGGGGGGGAACACTGAAGCTTTCTTT. It yields the protein CSAGGNTEAFF.

This clonotype was found a few times. The rearrangement joins TRBV29-1 to TRBJ2-2; D is possibly TRBD2 (7 bases). The V end lost 3 bases, the J end lost 1 base, and 12 bases lay between the germline ends. In germline, CDR1 is SQVTM, CDR2 ANQGSEA. The CDR3 sequence is 15 residues long. CDR3 nucleotides: TGCAGCGTTGAGGGACTACAGGGGAACACCGGGGAGCTGTTTTTT. Translation gives CSVEGLQGNTGELFF.

V is TRBV12-5 and J is TRBJ2-3; TRBD2 matches at 10 bases. The J segment lost 2 bases and the V segment lost 6 bases, leaving 5 bases of the junction unmatched. Germline V gives CDR1 LGHNT, CDR2 FRNRAP. The CDR3 contains 15 residues. The CDR3 DNA reads TGTGCTAGTGGCCTCGGACTAGCGGACACAGATACGCAGTATTTT. Translated: CASGLGLADTDTQYF.

This clonotype was recorded a few times. This chain joins TRBV28 and TRBJ1-4; 7 nucleotides match TRBD1. V was pared by 2 bases and J by 7 bases, with 7 bases of the junction left unmatched. The CDR3 runs 15 residues. CDR1 and CDR2 from the germline V gene are MDHEN and SYDVKM. CDR3 nucleotide sequence: TGTGCCAGCAGTTTAGGTCTACAGGGGAGTGAAAAACTGTTTTTT. Translation: CASSLGLQGSEKLFF.

This clonotype was found a few times. This CDR3 is CATSGRGYTF. CDR3 in DNA: TGTGCCACCTCTGGACGTGGCTACACCTTC. The rearrangement links TRBV7-9 to TRBJ1-2; no firm D call. The V gene lost 10 bases and the J gene lost 7 bases, with 10 bases spanning the gap. This CDR3 has 10 residues. Germline V CDR1 and CDR2: SEHNR, FQNEAQ (reference sequence). The whole variable domain, filled in from reference TRBV7-9 and TRBJ1-2, reads DTGVSQNPRHKITKRGQNVTFRCDPISEHNRLYWYRQTLGQGPEFLTYFQNEAQLEKSRLLSDRFSAERPKGSFSTLEIQRTEQGDSAMYLCATSGRGYTFGSGTRLTVV.

V usage is TRBV12-3 or TRBV12-4 and J usage is TRBJ2-6; no clear D. The length of the CDR3 is 15 residues. The V end lost 3 bases, the J end lost 2 bases, and 8 bases lay between the germline ends. CDR3 bases: TGTGCCAGCAGTTTTAGTCAGGCTGGGGCCAACGTCCTGACTTTC. Translated, it gives CASSFSQAGANVLTF.

The gene calls are TRBV2 and TRBJ2-1, with TRBD1 matching over 12 bases. The CDR3 extends over 13 amino acids. CDR1 SNHLY and CDR2 FYNNEI come from the germline V gene. Trimming took 2 bases from V and 15 from J; bases not matched to a gene: 5. The DNA for the CDR3 is TGTGCCAGCAGTGAAATAGGGACAGGGGGCTCGTTCTTC. It encodes CASSEIGTGGSFF.

The chain employs TRBV7-3 and TRBJ1-4; D unclear. Germline V lookup: CDR1 SGHTA, CDR2 FQGTGA. The CDR3 is 15 residues long. Between the trimmed V and J ends, which lost 1 base and 4 bases, there was a span of 10 bases. CDR3 DNA: TGTGCCAGCAGCTTAAATGGGCGGAATAATGAAAAACTGTTTTTT. Its protein product is CASSLNGRNNEKLFF. Full variable domain (missing parts from reference TRBV7-3 and TRBJ1-4): GAGVSQTPSNKVTEKGKYVELRCDPISGHTALYWYRQSLGQGPEFLIYFQGTGAADDSGLPNDRFFAVRPEGSVSTLKIQRTERGDSAVYLCASSLNGRNNEKLFFGSGTQLSVL.

In DNA form, the CDR3 reads TGTGCCAGCAGCTTAGACCAACATCGATCCTACGAGCAGTACTTC. This codes for CASSLDQHRSYEQYF. This chain uses TRBV11-3 with TRBJ2-7; D remains ambiguous. From germline, CDR1 is SGHNT and CDR2 YENEEA. Trimming cost V 0 bases and J 1 base, with 10 bases left between them. The CDR3 consists of 15 residues.

This clonotype was counted only a few times. This chain links TRBV20-1 with TRBJ1-1, with D uncertain. Looked up from germline, CDR1 is DFQATT and CDR2 is SNEGSKA (reference sequence). The V gene lost 6 bases and the J gene lost 6 bases, with 23 bases spanning the gap. The CDR3 consists of 15 residues. Here the CDR3 reads CSAEDGPQSGSEAFF. The CDR3 nucleotides read TGCAGTGCGGAAGATGGGCCACAATCGGGGTCTGAAGCTTTCTTT.

V is TRBV29-1 and J is TRBJ2-7, with TRBD1 matching 9 bases. Trimming cost V 4 bases and J 1 base; bases outside gene matches: 5. Germline V gene sequence: CDR1 SQVTM, CDR2 ANQGSEA. This CDR3 is built from 14 residues. The CDR3 region has the DNA TGCAGCGTTGTAGTGGGGACAGGGTCCTACGAGCAGTACTTC. Its translation: CSVVVGTGSYEQYF.

V and J are TRBV5-1 and TRBJ2-3, with TRBD2 identical over 11 bases. Trimming at V came to 0 bases and at J to 0 bases, leaving 6 bases not matched to a gene. Per germline, CDR1 SGHRS and CDR2 YFSETQ. CDR3 length: 18 residues. CDR3 bases: TGCGCCAGCAGCTTGGTGGGACTAGCGGCTTTTAGCACAGATACGCAGTATTTT. Translation: CASSLVGLAAFSTDTQYF.

The V and J genes are TRBV4-2 and TRBJ2-7, with D maybe TRBD2 (6 bases). The germline V and J ends were trimmed by 0 bases and 0 bases, with 15 bases remaining between them. The CDR3 is 17 amino acids. Germline CDR1 is LGHNA and CDR2 is YNFKEQ. CDR3 residues: CASSQDVRGHASYEQYF. The CDR3 DNA follows: TGTGCCAGCAGCCAAGATGTGCGGGGCCACGCCTCCTACGAGCAGTACTTC.

This clonotype showed up just a few times. The V call is TRBV5-1, the J call TRBJ1-1; D perhaps matches TRBD1 (5 bases). The germline gives CDR1 SGHRS, CDR2 YFSETQ. Trimming removed 2 bases at V and 1 base at J, with 24 bases between. The CDR3 runs 19 residues. Here the CDR3 reads CASSLGSGQVRARNTEAFF. CDR3 in DNA: TGCGCCAGCAGCTTAGGTTCGGGGCAGGTACGGGCGAGGAACACTGAAGCTTTCTTT.

The chain links TRBV11-3 to TRBJ2-7, with D possibly matching TRBD2 (6 bases). From germline, CDR1 is SGHNT and CDR2 YENEEA. With 1 base removed from V and 3 bases from J, the gap between germline ends came to 10 bases. This CDR3 is built from 14 residues. CDR3 in DNA: TGTGCCAGCAGCTTAGTATCGGGGGTCTACGAGCAGTACTTC. Protein: CASSLVSGVYEQYF.

The chain recombines TRBV20-1 with TRBJ2-7; 10 positions agree with TRBD2. This CDR3 is built from 13 residues. Germline CDR1 and CDR2: DFQATT and SNEGSKA (reference sequence). V dropped 7 bases and J dropped 5; count of bases not matched to a gene: 8. The CDR3: CSVGAGGRNEQYF. The CDR3 region has the DNA TGCAGTGTTGGAGCGGGGGGGAGGAACGAGCAGTACTTC.

The chain combines TRBV19 with TRBJ1-1, with D possibly TRBD1 on 6 matching bases. V was pared by 5 bases and J by 3 bases, with 19 bases between. Germline V gene lookup returns CDR1 LNHDA and CDR2 SQIVND (reference sequence). The CDR3 consists of 16 residues. The CDR3 protein is CASSSTIHRADTEAFF. The CDR3 DNA follows: TGTGCCAGTAGTTCAACTATTCACAGGGCTGACACTGAAGCTTTCTTT. Variable domain in full (rest from reference TRBV19 and TRBJ1-1): DGGITQSPKYLFRKEGQNVTLSCEQNLNHDAMYWYRQDPGQGLRLIYYSQIVNDFQKGDIAEGYSVSREKKESFPLTVTSAQKNPTAFYLCASSSTIHRADTEAFFGQGTRLTVV.

A few counts support this clonotype. The V call is TRBV29-1, the J call TRBJ1-2, with a tentative D call TRBD1 (5 bases). CDR3 length: 15 residues. From germline, CDR1 is SQVTM and CDR2 ANQGSEA. Trimming pared 6 bases from V and 0 bases from J, leaving 17 bases between. The CDR3 protein is CSVGGDTNTNYGYTF. The CDR3 bases are TGCAGCGTCGGGGGGGATACCAATACTAACTATGGCTACACCTTC.

The chain is built from TRBV30 and TRBJ1-1; no firm D call. The germline gives CDR1 GTSNPN, CDR2 SVGIG (reference sequence). V lost 3 bases and J lost 1, with 24 bases in between. The CDR3 contains 18 residues. CDR3 loop: CAWRPRPIVRDTNTEAFF. CDR3 bases: TGTGCCTGGAGACCCCGCCCCATCGTCCGGGATACGAACACTGAAGCTTTCTTT. Using reference TRBV30 and TRBJ1-1 for the parts outside the CDR3, the full variable domain is SQTIHQWPATLVQPVGSPLSLECTVEGTSNPNLYWYRQAAGRGLQLLFYSVGIGQISSEVPQNLSASRPQDRQFILSSKKLLLSDSGFYLCAWRPRPIVRDTNTEAFFGQGTRLTVV.

This clonotype was observed a handful of times. V is TRBV7-9 and J is TRBJ2-5; 7 bases align to TRBD1. Germline V gene data show CDR1 as SEHNR and CDR2 as FQNEAQ (reference sequence). The CDR3 is 17 amino acids. Trimming at V came to 3 bases and at J to 3 bases, leaving 13 bases not matched to a gene. The CDR3 region has the DNA TGTGCCAGCAGCTTTTTCCTGACAGGGTTTGTCGAAGAGACCCAGTACTTC. Residues: CASSFFLTGFVEETQYF.

This clonotype was seen a handful of times. This chain joins TRBV5-1 and TRBJ2-5, with unresolved D. Per the germline V gene, CDR1 is SGHRS and CDR2 is YFSETQ. The V gene lost 3 bases and the J gene lost 5 bases, with 14 bases spanning the gap. CDR3 length equals 14 residues. CDR3 sequence: CASSSRALVETQYF. CDR3 DNA: TGCGCCAGCAGCTCACGCGCCCTAGTGGAGACCCAGTACTTC.